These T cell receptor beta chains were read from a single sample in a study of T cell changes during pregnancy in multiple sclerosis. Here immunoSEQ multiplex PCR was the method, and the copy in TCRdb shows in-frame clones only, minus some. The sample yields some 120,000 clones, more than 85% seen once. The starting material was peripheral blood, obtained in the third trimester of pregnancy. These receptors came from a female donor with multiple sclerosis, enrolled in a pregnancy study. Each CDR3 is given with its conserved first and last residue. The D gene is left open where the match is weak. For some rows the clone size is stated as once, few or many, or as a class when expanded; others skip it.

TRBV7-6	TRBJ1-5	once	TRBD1	CASSLGGTGSNQPQHF	TGTGCCAGCAGCTTAGGGGGGACAGGCAGCAATCAGCCCCAGCATTTT
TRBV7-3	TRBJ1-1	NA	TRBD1	CASSLGQGDTEAFF	TGTGCCAGCAGCTTAGGACAGGGGGATACTGAAGCTTTCTTT
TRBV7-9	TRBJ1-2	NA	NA	CASSLSRPKANYGYTF	TGTGCCAGCAGCTTATCGCGGCCGAAAGCTAACTATGGCTACACCTTC
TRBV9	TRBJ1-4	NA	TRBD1	CASSAERESGTGYEKLFF	TGTGCCAGCAGCGCGGAAAGGGAATCCGGGACAGGGTATGAAAAACTGTTTTTT
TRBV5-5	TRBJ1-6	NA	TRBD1	CASSPGQGSNSPLHF	TGTGCCAGCAGCCCCGGACAGGGGTCTAATTCACCCCTCCACTTT
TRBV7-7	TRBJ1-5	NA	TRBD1	CASSSPGQGTSNQPQHF	TGTGCCAGCAGCTCCCCGGGACAGGGAACAAGCAATCAGCCCCAGCATTTT
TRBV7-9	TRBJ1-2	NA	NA	CASSLYSLQENYGYTF	TGTGCCAGCAGCTTATATTCTCTACAGGAAAACTATGGCTACACCTTC
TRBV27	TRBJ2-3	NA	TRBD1	CASRRAGQGISSYRDTQYF	TGTGCCAGCAGACGCGCGGGACAGGGAATCTCTAGCTATAGAGATACGCAGTATTTT
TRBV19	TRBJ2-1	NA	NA	CASSTLANSYNEQFF	TGTGCCAGTAGTACCCTAGCGAACTCCTACAATGAGCAGTTCTTC
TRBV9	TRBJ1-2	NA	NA	CASSITKGLDYGYTF	TGTGCCAGCAGCATCACCAAGGGGTTGGACTATGGCTACACCTTC
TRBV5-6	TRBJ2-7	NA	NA	CASSLVGGSREQYF	TGTGCCAGCAGCTTGGTTGGGGGGTCACGGGAGCAGTACTTC
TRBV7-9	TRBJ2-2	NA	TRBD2	CASSLRGSGSNTGELFF	TGTGCCAGCAGCTTACGGGGTAGCGGGTCGAACACCGGGGAGCTGTTTTTT
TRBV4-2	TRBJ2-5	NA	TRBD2	CASSPLGTSGEETQYF	TGTGCCAGCAGCCCACTTGGGACTAGCGGGGAAGAGACCCAGTACTTC
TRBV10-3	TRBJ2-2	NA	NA	CAISTNAGRGTGELFF	TGTGCCATCTCCACAAATGCGGGGAGAGGTACCGGGGAGCTGTTTTTT
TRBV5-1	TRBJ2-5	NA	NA	CASSLKSTETQYF	TGCGCCAGCAGCTTGAAGTCTACGGAGACCCAGTACTTC
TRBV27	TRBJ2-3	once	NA	CASSLWRGVADTQYF	TGTGCCAGCAGTTTGTGGAGGGGTGTCGCAGATACGCAGTATTTT
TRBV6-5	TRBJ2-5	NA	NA	CASSSSGTRGETQYF	TGTGCCAGCAGTTCTTCCGGGACAAGGGGTGAGACCCAGTACTTC
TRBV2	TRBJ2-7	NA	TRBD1	CASSVRQGSYEQYF	TGTGCCAGCAGTGTAAGACAGGGATCCTACGAGCAGTACTTC
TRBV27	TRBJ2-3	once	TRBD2	CASSSSGRTQPTDTQYF	TGTGCCAGCAGCTCTAGCGGGAGGACACAACCCACAGATACGCAGTATTTT
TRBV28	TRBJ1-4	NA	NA	CASSMDEKLFF	TGTGCCAGCTCTATGGATGAAAAACTGTTTTTT
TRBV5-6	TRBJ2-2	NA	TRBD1	CASKRDRVHGELFF	TGTGCCAGCAAGCGGGACAGGGTGCACGGGGAGCTGTTTTTT
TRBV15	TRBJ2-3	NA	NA	CATSRAAGGPTDTQYF	TGTGCCACCAGCAGAGCTGCAGGGGGGCCCACAGATACGCAGTATTTT
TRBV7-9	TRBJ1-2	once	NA	CASSFQQGNGYTF	TGTGCCAGCAGCTTTCAACAGGGTAATGGCTACACCTTC
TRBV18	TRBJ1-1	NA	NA	CATIRAMNTEAFF	TGTGCCACCATCAGGGCTATGAACACTGAAGCTTTCTTT
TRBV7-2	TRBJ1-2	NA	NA	CASSLLAQGRGYTF	TGTGCCAGCAGCTTACTTGCCCAGGGAAGGGGCTACACCTTC
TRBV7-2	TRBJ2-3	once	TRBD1	CASSLQGQGAVWTDTQYF	TGTGCCAGCAGCTTACAGGGACAGGGGGCCGTTTGGACAGATACGCAGTATTTT
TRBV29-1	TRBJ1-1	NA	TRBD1	CSVDRESNTEAFF	TGCAGCGTAGACAGGGAAAGTAACACTGAAGCTTTCTTT
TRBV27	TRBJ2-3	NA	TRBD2	CASSSGLAGVADTQYF	TGTGCCAGCAGTTCGGGACTAGCGGGAGTCGCAGATACGCAGTATTTT
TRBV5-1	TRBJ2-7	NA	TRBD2	CASSLEGTILEQYF	TGCGCCAGCAGCTTGGAGGGGACTATCCTCGAGCAGTACTTC
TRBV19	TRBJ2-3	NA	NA	CASSATYYTDTQYF	TGTGCCAGTAGTGCTACGTACTACACAGATACGCAGTATTTT
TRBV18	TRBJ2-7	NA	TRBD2	CASSPGGGLAHYEQYF	TGTGCCAGCTCACCAGGGGGGGGACTAGCTCACTACGAGCAGTACTTC
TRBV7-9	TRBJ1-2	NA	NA	CASSVPTAFNYGYTF	TGTGCCAGCAGCGTACCGACAGCCTTCAACTATGGCTACACCTTC
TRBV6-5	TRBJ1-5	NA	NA	CASSSHRDLKPQHF	TGTGCCAGCAGTTCCCACAGGGATCTGAAGCCCCAGCATTTT
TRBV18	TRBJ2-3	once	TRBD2	CASSRTSGTDTQYF	TGTGCCAGCTCCCGGACTAGCGGCACAGATACGCAGTATTTT
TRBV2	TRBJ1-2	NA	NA	CASSYSRQTANYGYTF	TGTGCCAGCAGTTACTCTCGACAGACAGCTAACTATGGCTACACCTTC
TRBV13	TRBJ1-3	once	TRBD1	CASSLMRQGYGNTIYF	TGTGCCAGCAGCTTAATGCGACAGGGATATGGAAACACCATATATTTT
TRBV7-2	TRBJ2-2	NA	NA	CASSTGSGTGELFF	TGTGCCAGCAGCACAGGGTCCGGCACCGGGGAGCTGTTTTTT
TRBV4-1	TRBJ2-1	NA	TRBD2	CASSRDRTSGRVYNEQFF	TGCGCCAGCAGCCGCGACCGGACTAGCGGAAGAGTCTACAATGAGCAGTTCTTC
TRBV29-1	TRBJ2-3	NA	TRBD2	CSVDPARALAGVLTDTQYF	TGCAGCGTTGACCCAGCGAGGGCCCTAGCGGGAGTGCTAACGGATACGCAGTATTTT
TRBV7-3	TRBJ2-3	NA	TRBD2	CASSNSSPILAGVEDTQYF	TGTGCCAGCAGCAACTCTTCCCCCATTCTAGCGGGAGTTGAAGATACGCAGTATTTT
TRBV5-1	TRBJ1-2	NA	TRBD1	CASSLAGTGVNSGYTF	TGCGCCAGCAGCTTGGCTGGGACAGGGGTGAACTCTGGCTACACCTTC
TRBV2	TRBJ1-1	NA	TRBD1	CASSRDSWTEAFF	TGTGCCAGCAGTCGGGACAGTTGGACTGAAGCTTTCTTT
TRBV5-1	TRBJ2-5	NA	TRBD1	CASSLDRGQETQYF	TGCGCCAGCAGCTTGGACAGGGGCCAAGAGACCCAGTACTTC
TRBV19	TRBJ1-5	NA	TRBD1	CASSSKGDRPQHF	TGTGCCAGTAGTAGTAAAGGGGACAGGCCCCAGCATTTT
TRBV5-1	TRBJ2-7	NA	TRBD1	CASSLRQGEREQYF	TGCGCCAGCAGCTTAAGACAGGGAGAACGCGAGCAGTACTTC
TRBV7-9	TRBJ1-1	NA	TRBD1	CASSLRQGPLQRAFF	TGTGCCAGCAGCTTGCGACAGGGCCCTCTCCAGCGGGCTTTCTTT
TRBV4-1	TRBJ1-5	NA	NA	CASSQEGQSNQPQHF	TGCGCCAGCAGCCAAGAAGGACAAAGCAATCAGCCCCAGCATTTT
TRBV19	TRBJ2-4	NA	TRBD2	CASSTSGGPKNIQYF	TGTGCCAGTAGTACTAGCGGGGGTCCCAAAAACATTCAGTACTTC
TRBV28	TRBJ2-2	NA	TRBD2	CASSLLGTSRYTGELFF	TGTGCCAGCAGTTTATTGGGGACTAGCCGATACACCGGGGAGCTGTTTTTT
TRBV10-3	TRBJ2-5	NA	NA	CAISAVAGEETQYF	TGTGCCATCAGCGCTGTGGCAGGGGAAGAGACCCAGTACTTC
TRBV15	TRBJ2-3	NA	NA	CATSRGGGGQAADTQYF	TGTGCCACCAGCAGGGGGGGCGGGGGACAGGCAGCAGATACGCAGTATTTT